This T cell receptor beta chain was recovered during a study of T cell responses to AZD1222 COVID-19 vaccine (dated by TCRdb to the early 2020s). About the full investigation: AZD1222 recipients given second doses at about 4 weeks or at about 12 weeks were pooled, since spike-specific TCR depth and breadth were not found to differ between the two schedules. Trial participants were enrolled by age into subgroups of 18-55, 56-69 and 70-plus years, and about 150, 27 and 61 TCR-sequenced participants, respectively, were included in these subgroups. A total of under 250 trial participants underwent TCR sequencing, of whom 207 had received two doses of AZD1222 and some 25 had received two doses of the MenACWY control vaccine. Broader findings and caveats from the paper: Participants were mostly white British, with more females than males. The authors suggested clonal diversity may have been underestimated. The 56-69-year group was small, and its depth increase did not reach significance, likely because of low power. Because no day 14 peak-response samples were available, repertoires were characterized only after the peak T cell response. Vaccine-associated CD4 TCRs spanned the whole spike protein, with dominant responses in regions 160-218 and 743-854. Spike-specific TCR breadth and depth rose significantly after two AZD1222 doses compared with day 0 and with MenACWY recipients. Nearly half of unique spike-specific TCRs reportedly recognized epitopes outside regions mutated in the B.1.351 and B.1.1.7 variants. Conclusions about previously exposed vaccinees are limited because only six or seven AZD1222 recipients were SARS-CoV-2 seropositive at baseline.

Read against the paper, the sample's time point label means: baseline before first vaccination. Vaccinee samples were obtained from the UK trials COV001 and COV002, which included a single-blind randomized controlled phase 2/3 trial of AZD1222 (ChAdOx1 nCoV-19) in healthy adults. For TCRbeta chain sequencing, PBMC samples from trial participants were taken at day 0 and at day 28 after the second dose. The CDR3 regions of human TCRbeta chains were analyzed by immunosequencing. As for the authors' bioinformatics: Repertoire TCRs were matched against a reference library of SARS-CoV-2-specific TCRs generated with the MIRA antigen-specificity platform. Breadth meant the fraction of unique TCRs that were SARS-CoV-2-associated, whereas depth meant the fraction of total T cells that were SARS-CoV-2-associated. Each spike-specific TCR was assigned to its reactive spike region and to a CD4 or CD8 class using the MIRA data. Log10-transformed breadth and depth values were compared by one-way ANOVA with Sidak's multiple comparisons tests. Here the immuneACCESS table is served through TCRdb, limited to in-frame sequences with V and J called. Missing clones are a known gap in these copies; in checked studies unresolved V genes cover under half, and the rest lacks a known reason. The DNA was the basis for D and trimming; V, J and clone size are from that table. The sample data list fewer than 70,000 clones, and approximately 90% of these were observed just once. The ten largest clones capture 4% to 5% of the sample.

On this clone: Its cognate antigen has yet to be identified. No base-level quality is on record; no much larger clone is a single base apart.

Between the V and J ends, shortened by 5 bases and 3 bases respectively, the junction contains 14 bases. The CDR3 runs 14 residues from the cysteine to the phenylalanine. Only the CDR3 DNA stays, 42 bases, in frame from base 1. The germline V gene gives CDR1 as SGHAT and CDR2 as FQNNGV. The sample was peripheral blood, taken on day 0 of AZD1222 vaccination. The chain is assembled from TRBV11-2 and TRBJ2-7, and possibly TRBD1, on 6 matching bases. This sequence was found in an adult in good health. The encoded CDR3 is CASSRHTDSYEQYF. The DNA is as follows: TGTGCCAGCAGCCGCCATACGGACAGCTACGAGCAGTACTTC.